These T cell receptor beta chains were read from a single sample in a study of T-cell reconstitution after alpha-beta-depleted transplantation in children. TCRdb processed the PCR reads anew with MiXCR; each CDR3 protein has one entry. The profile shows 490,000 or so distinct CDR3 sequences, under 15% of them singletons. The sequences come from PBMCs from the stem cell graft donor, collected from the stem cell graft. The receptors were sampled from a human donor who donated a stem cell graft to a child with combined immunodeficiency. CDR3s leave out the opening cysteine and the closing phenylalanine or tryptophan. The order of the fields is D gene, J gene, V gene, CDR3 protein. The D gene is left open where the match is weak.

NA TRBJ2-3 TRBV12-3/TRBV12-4 ASSLMTDSDTQY
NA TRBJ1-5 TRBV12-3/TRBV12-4 ASSSEGNQPQH
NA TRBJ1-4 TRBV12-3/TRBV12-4 ASSLSSASLEKLF
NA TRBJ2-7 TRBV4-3 ASSQGEGSYYEQY
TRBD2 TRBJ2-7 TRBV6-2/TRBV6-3 ASSRLAGQYEQY
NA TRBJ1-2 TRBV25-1 ASSELTGYGYT
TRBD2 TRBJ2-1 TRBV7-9 ASSLLAGRGEQF
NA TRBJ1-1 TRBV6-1 ASGKGGLQNTEAF
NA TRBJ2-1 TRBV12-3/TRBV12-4 ASSSGHPNEQF
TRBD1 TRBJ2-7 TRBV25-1 ASSEYKGQGNNEQY
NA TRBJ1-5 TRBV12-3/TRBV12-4 ASSLQFQPQH
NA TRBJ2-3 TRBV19 ASSIDHAGGTDTQY
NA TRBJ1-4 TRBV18 ASSQNPKTEKLF
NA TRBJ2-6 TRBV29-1 SVFTWDGGSGANVLT
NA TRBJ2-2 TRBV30 AWSVRGPGELF
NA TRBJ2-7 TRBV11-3 ASSLGGQLNEQY
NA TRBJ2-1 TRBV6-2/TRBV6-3 ASSYVPSVGQF
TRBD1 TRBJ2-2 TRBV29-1 SADKGQGTGELF
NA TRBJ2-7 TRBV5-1 ASSLGEATSYEQY
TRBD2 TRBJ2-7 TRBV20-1 SAREASGGAYEQY
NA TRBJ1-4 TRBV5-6 ASSLTRNYNEKLF
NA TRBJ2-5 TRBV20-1 SARLGTQY
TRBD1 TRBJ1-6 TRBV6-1 ASSEIETGAMSPLH
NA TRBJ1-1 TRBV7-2 ASSLGAKQNTEAF
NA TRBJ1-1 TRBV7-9 ASSLAQNTEAF
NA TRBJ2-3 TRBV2 ASSEVGRVGQY
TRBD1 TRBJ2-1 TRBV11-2 ASSLVTDLGGRHYNEQF
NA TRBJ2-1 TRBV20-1 SARDQQGLDEQF
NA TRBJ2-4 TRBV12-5 ASGLVFSTGKTNIQY
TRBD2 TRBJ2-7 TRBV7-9 ASRSGASYEQY
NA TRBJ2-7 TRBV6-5 ASNSKGLTYEQY
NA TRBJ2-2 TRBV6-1 ASSLGSLRAWELF
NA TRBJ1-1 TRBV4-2 ASSQGPGTEAF
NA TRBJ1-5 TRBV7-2 ASSLGWISNQPQH
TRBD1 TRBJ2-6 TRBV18 ASSSPGQGDGANVLT
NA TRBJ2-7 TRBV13 ASSPPGPITEQY
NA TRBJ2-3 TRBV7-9 ASSFSGAGYTQY
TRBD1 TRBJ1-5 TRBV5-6 ASSKGTGANNQPQH
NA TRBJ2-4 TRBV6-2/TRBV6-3 ASTSGVDIQY
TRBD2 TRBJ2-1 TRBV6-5 ASSYSAGEGNEQF
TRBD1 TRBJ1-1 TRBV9 ASSKSTGGIDNTEAF
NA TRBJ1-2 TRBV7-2 ASSVDPLRGYGYT
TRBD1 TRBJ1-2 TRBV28 ASSLLRDRINYGYT
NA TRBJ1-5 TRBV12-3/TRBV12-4 ASSTLDSNQPQH
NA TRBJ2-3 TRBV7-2 ASSTSGTRTDTQY
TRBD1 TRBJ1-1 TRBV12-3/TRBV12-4 ASSRQGASTEAF
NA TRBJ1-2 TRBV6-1 ASSSHPFGGYT
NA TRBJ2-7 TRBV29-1 SAESGSTYEQY
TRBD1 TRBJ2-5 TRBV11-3 ASSLFGQVQETQY
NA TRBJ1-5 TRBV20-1 SARVVDGALISNQPQH
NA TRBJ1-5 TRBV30 AWRDRSNQPQH
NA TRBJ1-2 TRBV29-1 SVENRVSNYGYT
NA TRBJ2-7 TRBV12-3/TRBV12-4 ASNEGGSYEQY
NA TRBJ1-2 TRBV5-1 ASSDPAGAQDYGYT
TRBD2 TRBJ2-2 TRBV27 ASSLRGANTGELF